This T cell receptor (beta chain) was recorded in a study of patients and donors after allogeneic stem cell transplantation. V was pared by 10 bases and J by 0 bases, with 12 bases between. In germline, CDR1 is MNHEY, CDR2 SMNVEV (reference sequence). There are 13 residues in the CDR3. From the RT-PCR reads, TCRdb called clonotypes with MiXCR, one entry per CDR3 protein. Altogether 920,000 or so distinct CDR3 sequences are present, about 20% being singletons, with the ten largest covering around 6%. The TCR comes from a human donor who was either an allogeneic HSCT recipient or a stem cell or donor lymphocyte infusion donor (not recorded which). It is not recorded whose cells these are; they may come from a transplant donor. Sequencing input: blood, either unsorted or a sorted T cell fraction (not recorded which). The gene calls are TRBV27 and TRBJ1-1, with D possibly TRBD1 on 6 matching bases. The CDR3 loop is CAILQGVNTEAFF. In DNA form, the CDR3 reads TGTGCCATCTTACAGGGAGTGAACACTGAAGCTTTCTTT.